This TCR beta chain was sequenced in a study of T cells in Graves' hyperthyroidism and ophthalmopathy. This clonotype was seen at least ten times. Template material for amplifying TCR beta CDR3 regions consisted of RNA transcripts. TCR CDR3 regions were first amplified by RT-PCR with HTBI primers. Via MiXCR, TCRdb re-called the multiplex PCR reads, giving one row per CDR3 protein. The data contain under 350,000 distinct CDR3 sequences, about 13% of them seen just once; the ten biggest clones take up 7.9%. Sequencing used blood. The receptor's source is a woman aged 40-49 years with Graves' hyperthyroidism.

CDR3 protein: CSAGVLAKNIQYF. DNA of the CDR3: TGCAGTGCTGGCGTCTTAGCCAAAAACATTCAGTACTTC. The gene calls are TRBV20-1 and TRBJ2-4; D not certain. The CDR3 consists of 13 residues. The V gene lost 5 bases and the J gene lost 0 bases, with 8 bases spanning the gap. CDR1 is DFQATT, CDR2 SNEGSKA, per germline (reference sequence).